The entry that follows covers one T cell receptor beta chain sequence. Its antigen target is currently unknown. Base-call qualities are not available, and no considerably larger clone is one nucleotide away. One collaborating source in Seattle enrolled patients during active infection and followed them longitudinally through the course of disease. Whole blood was collected in K2EDTA tubes by collaborating institutions according to the institutions' own protocols. For TCRbeta analysis, collaborator samples were shipped as frozen whole blood, as isolated PBMCs, or as DNA extracted from either sample type. The source of the sample is a study of blood T cell repertoires in COVID-19 (dated by TCRdb to 2020 to 2021). Broadly, across the study: The collaborator samples originated in the United States, Italy and Spain and spanned the acute and convalescent phases of COVID-19. The prospective study material was composed of cDNA or gDNA derived from T cells, B-cell-depleted T cells, or PBMCs. Subjects who had been exposed to COVID-19, were actively infected with it, or had recovered from it provided the deeply sampled blood TCRbeta repertoires that made up the dataset. The repertoires were released in a freely available public database meant as a resource for research on the immune response to SARS-CoV-2. Samples were obtained from the ongoing ImmuneRACE study (first 160 participants) and from over 1,000 subjects provided by 6 global collaborators. A de-identified subject ID, COVID-19 status, age in years and sex were almost always included in the sample metadata. Where available, HLA class I and class II types were taken from metadata supplied by the sample provider and were not determined by assay-based typing. The investigation overall reported the following: How much clinical and demographic metadata was included differed by source and by participant, and the metadata was provided uncurated.

TCRbeta CDR3 regions were amplified from genomic DNA using the immunoSEQ Assay, a bias-controlled multiplex PCR. Concerning the study's data processing: Within the assay, amplification of reference gene primers was used to estimate how many nucleated cells each sample contained. Sequence reads were collapsed and filtered to measure the absolute abundance of every unique TCRbeta CDR3 rearrangement. For each sample, productive Simpson clonality was calculated as the square root of Simpson's diversity index over productive rearrangements. TCRdb re-hosts the immuneACCESS table, in-frame sequences only. Its copies lack some clones; in the studies checked, an unresolved V gene accounts for under half of them, and the cause for the rest is not known. D and trimming come from the DNA, and the V and J calls and clone size come from that table. For this sample the table gives some 300,000 clones, of which approximately 86% were detected only once. The ten largest make up around 14% of the sample.

This TCR was sampled from a woman aged 70 to 79 with COVID-19, enrolled during active disease. Sample: peripheral blood.

The CDR3 is CSVEEWRGTSTDTQYF. The nucleotides read TGCAGCGTTGAAGAATGGCGGGGGACCAGCACAGATACGCAGTATTTT. Rearrangement joined TRBV29-1 to TRBJ2-3, with 7 central nucleotides matching TRBD2. From cysteine to phenylalanine, the CDR3 is 16 amino acids long. Of the read, only the CDR3 DNA is kept; its 48 bases are in frame from base 1. CDR1 and CDR2 are drawn from the germline V gene: SQVTM, ANQGSEA. V ends up 0 bases short and J 0 bases short, with an unmatched junction base count of 6.